Reported below is one T cell receptor (beta chain). The antigen is unknown. This same CDR3 is encoded by further DNA sequences in the sample. Assay used: immunoSEQ multiplex PCR; TCRdb lists only in-frame clones, some missing. The sample gives more than 95,000 clones, 70% to 90% of which show up once; around 0.76% is in the top ten. This sample was taken from a study of OX40 agonist ivuxolimab in advanced cancers. Trimming removed 6 bases at V and 1 base at J, with 9 bases between. This CDR3 is built from 13 residues. From germline, CDR1 is MNHEY and CDR2 SVGAGI. Study-level findings and limits: Expanded peripheral T-cell antigen specificity went undetermined.

Sequencing was performed on CD4+ or CD8+ T cells sorted from blood, taken in a trial of the OX40 agonist ivuxolimab. This sequence joins TRBV6-5 and TRBJ1-1, with D possibly being TRBD1 (6 bases). The sequence was collected from an adult with an advanced solid tumor such as melanoma, head and neck, liver or kidney cancer. In DNA, the CDR3 is TGTGCCAGCAGCAAACAGGGGAACACTGAAGCTTTCTTT. This codes for CASSKQGNTEAFF.